Listed here are 3 T cell receptor beta chains from one sample, sequenced in a study of control samples from healthy donors and cancer patients. The assay was immunoSEQ multiplex PCR, and TCRdb's table has in-frame clones only and misses some. This table has roughly 80,000 clones, over 85% appearing once. The sample was blood. Receptors originate from a man aged 50-59 years in good health.

The chain has TRBV5-1 and TRBJ1-1; 8 bases are shared with TRBD1. Germline V gene sequence: CDR1 SGHRS, CDR2 YFSETQ. The ends lost 5 bases at V and 4 bases at J; junction bases unmatched: 7. The CDR3 sequence is 14 residues long. The CDR3 nucleotides are TGCGCCAGCAGACCGGGACAGGTCCCCACTGAAGCTTTCTTT. Translating it yields CASRPGQVPTEAFF.

The J gene is TRBJ1-2, the V gene TRBV4-1; 10 positions match TRBD1. Unmatched junction bases numbered 9, after V lost 1 base and J lost 7 bases. The CDR3 length is 16 residues. Germline V gene lookup returns CDR1 MGHRA and CDR2 YSYEKL. The CDR3 protein is CASSQGPGQGLGGYTF. The CDR3 DNA reads as TGCGCCAGCAGCCAAGGACCGGGACAGGGGTTGGGTGGCTACACCTTC.

CDR3 bases: TGTGCCAGCAGCTTAGATCCCGGGACAGAGGGAGATGGCTACACCTTC. Translated: CASSLDPGTEGDGYTF. The chain carries TRBV11-2 and TRBJ1-2; 7 bases fit TRBD1. This CDR3 contains 16 residues. Germline V gene data show CDR1 as SGHAT and CDR2 as FQNNGV. With 0 bases clipped from V and 6 bases from J, the junction kept 10 bases outside the gene matches.